This TCR beta chain was identified in a study of blood T cells in healthy people across ages. Germline CDR1 and CDR2: SGHAT and FQNNGV. The CDR3 extends over 13 amino acids. Together with a sample-barcoded 5' primer, a J-beta primer mix was included in a second PCR lasting about 7 to 11 cycles. TCRdb recomputed calls from the 5' RACE reads with MiXCR, one row per CDR3 protein. The table lists some 800,000 distinct CDR3 sequences, under 45% of them singletons. The sequence came from a man aged 55-75 years in good health. The sample comprised blood. The rearrangement uses TRBV11-2 and TRBJ2-7; a weak D match, TRBD2 (6 bases). The DNA end lines up better with TRBJ2-5; the J call may be wrong. Written as DNA, the CDR3 is TGTGCCAGCAGCGGAGGGATTGGGGAGACCCAGTACTTC. Its translation is CASSGGIGETQYF.